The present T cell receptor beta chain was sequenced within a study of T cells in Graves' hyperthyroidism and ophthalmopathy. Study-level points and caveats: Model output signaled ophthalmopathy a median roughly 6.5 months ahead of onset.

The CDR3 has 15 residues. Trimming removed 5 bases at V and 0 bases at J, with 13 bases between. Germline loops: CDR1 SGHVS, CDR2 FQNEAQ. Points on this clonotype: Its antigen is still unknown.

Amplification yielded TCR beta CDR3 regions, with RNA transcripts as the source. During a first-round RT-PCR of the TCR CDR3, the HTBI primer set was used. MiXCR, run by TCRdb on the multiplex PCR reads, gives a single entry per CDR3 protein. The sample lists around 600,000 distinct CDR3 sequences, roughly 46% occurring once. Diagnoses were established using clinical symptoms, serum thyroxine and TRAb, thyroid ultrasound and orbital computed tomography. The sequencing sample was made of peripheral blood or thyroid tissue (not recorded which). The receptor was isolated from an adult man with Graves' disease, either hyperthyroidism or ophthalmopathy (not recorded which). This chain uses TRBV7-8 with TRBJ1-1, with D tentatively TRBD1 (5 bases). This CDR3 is CASSPSTAMNTEAFF. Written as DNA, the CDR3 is TGTGCCAGCAGCCCGTCGACAGCAATGAACACTGAAGCTTTCTTT.